What follows are 27 T cell receptor beta chains derived from one specimen sequenced in a study of CD8 T cells in ankylosing spondylitis. One entry per CDR3 protein, called by TCRdb with MiXCR from the 5' RACE reads. The sample lists about 250,000 distinct CDR3 sequences; under 20% were seen once. Sequenced sample: blood, either unsorted or a sorted T cell fraction (not recorded which). All receptors derive from a male donor with ankylosing spondylitis or in good health (not recorded which).

The chain employs TRBV4-2 and TRBJ2-1; D unresolved. The CDR3 is made up of 13 amino acids. Deletions cut 1 base from V and 8 bases from J, with 9 bases between. The germline gives CDR1 LGHNA, CDR2 YNFKEQ. Written as DNA, the CDR3 is TGTGCCAGCAGCCAAGGGCCCTCGGATGAGCAGTTCTTC. It specifies CASSQGPSDEQFF.

This clonotype appeared once. J is TRBJ1-5 and V is TRBV28; D gene ambiguous. This CDR3 has 20 amino acids. The germline gives CDR1 MDHEN, CDR2 SYDVKM. V was cut by 2 bases and J by 8 bases, with 31 bases left in between. CDR3 nucleotide sequence: TGTGCCAGCAGTTTAGGTACCGTTATGGCCAAGTCAAGTCGAAATAAGCCCCAGCATTTT. Translated: CASSLGTVMAKSSRNKPQHF.

V is TRBV29-1 and J is TRBJ2-2; D might be TRBD1 or TRBD2, each matching 6 bases. Germline loops: CDR1 SQVTM, CDR2 ANQGSEA. The length of the CDR3 is 14 residues. The CDR3 sequence: CRRGGDTNTGELFF. The CDR3 DNA reads TGCAGGAGGGGCGGGGACACGAACACCGGGGAGCTGTTTTTT.

The V call is TRBV7-9, the J call TRBJ2-5; D tentatively fits TRBD1 or TRBD2 (5 bases each). The CDR3 is 15 residues long. In germline, CDR1 is SEHNR, CDR2 FQNEAQ (reference sequence). The V end was cut by 4 bases, the J end by 4 bases, with 16 bases between. The CDR3 reads CASSSKPGPGETQYF. The CDR3 DNA follows: TGTGCCAGCAGCTCTAAACCGGGACCCGGAGAGACCCAGTACTTC.

This chain connects TRBV7-8 to TRBJ2-5; 10 nucleotides align to TRBD2. The germline V gene encodes CDR1 SGHVS and CDR2 FQNEAQ. The CDR3 is 16 residues long. The trim removed 0 bases at V and 5 bases at J, leaving 6 bases unmatched. This CDR3 is CASSLAGLALKETQYF. The CDR3 DNA reads as TGTGCCAGCAGCTTAGCGGGACTAGCGTTGAAGGAGACCCAGTACTTC.

The chain links TRBV12-3 or TRBV12-4 to TRBJ2-1; D gene uncertain. This CDR3 spans 15 amino acids. The ends were cut back, 5 bases at V and 2 bases at J, with 13 bases in the middle. The CDR3: CASSPDLGAYNEQFF. For the CDR3, the DNA is TGTGCCAGCAGTCCCGACTTAGGTGCCTACAATGAGCAGTTCTTC.

This clonotype was observed a handful of times. The rearrangement uses TRBV29-1 and TRBJ2-5; D is unclear. With 1 base removed from V and 0 bases from J, the gap between germline ends came to 6 bases. This CDR3 has 13 amino acids. The germline V gene encodes CDR1 SQVTM and CDR2 ANQGSEA. The DNA of the CDR3 is TGCAGCGTTGAAGCTCCCAACCAAGAGACCCAGTACTTC. Translation gives CSVEAPNQETQYF.

The chain employs TRBV28 and TRBJ2-3; 7 nucleotides agree with TRBD2. The V gene's germline CDR1 is MDHEN and CDR2 SYDVKM. Trimming removed 2 bases from V and 1 base from J; junction bases left unmatched: 12. CDR3 length: 18 amino acids. The DNA of the CDR3 is TGTGCCAGCAGTTTACTAGCGGACCTACGTCTTGGCACAGATACGCAGTATTTT. Its translation: CASSLLADLRLGTDTQYF.

Only a few counts were recorded for this clonotype. This chain joins TRBV20-1 and TRBJ1-1; TRBD1 matches 11 bases. CDR1 is DFQATT and CDR2 is SNEGSKA in the germline V gene (reference sequence). Germline trimming cut 1 base from V and 5 bases from J; bases unmatched to any gene: 3. The CDR3 sequence is 14 residues long. CDR3 amino acids: CSARAGTGGTEAFF. CDR3 in DNA: TGCAGTGCTAGAGCCGGGACAGGGGGGACTGAAGCTTTCTTT.

The sample holds many counts of this clonotype. The genes are TRBV7-2 and TRBJ2-7, with D uncertain. The CDR3 is 14 residues long. Trimming stripped 3 bases from V and 4 bases from J, with 13 bases between. Germline loops: CDR1 SGHTA, CDR2 FQGNSA. The CDR3 coding sequence is TGTGCCAGCAGCTTCGAGGTCTTTCGTTACGAGCAGTACTTC. This translates into CASSFEVFRYEQYF.

In its sample, this clonotype was seen a few times. V gene TRBV7-9 combines with J gene TRBJ2-2; D gene unclear. The V gene's germline CDR1 is SEHNR and CDR2 FQNEAQ (reference sequence). The CDR3 is made up of 11 amino acids. V was pared by 8 bases and J by 1 base, with 2 bases between. In DNA form, the CDR3 reads TGTGCCAGCCTGAACACCGGGGAGCTGTTTTTT. This translates into CASLNTGELFF.

The sample holds many counts of this clonotype. The chain combines TRBV7-2 with TRBJ2-7; 7 bases are shared with TRBD2. The CDR3 runs 16 residues. J was trimmed by 2 bases and V by 3 bases; bases with no gene match: 10. Per germline, CDR1 SGHTA and CDR2 FQGNSA. The CDR3 region is CASSFIGLADTYEQYF. The CDR3 DNA reads as TGTGCCAGCAGCTTTATTGGGCTAGCGGATACCTACGAGCAGTACTTC.

This clonotype was found a few times. The J gene is TRBJ2-1, the V gene TRBV20-1; TRBD2 is a possible D gene (5 bases). The CDR3 contains 15 residues. V was clipped by 0 bases and J by 0 bases, with 9 bases between them. The germline gives CDR1 DFQATT, CDR2 SNEGSKA (reference sequence). Written as DNA, the CDR3 is TGCAGTGCTAGAGATGTAGGGAGCTCCTACAATGAGCAGTTCTTC. Translation: CSARDVGSSYNEQFF.

This rearrangement joins TRBV7-9 to TRBJ2-1; either TRBD1 or TRBD2 may supply D (5 bases each). The germline CDR1 and CDR2 sequences are SEHNR and FQNEAQ (reference sequence). The CDR3 covers 13 residues. Trimming stripped 5 bases from V and 10 bases from J, with 15 bases between. This CDR3 reads CASSPVSRDEQFF. Here the CDR3 DNA reads TGTGCCAGCAGCCCAGTGTCCAGGGACGAGCAGTTCTTC.

This clonotype has a count of ten or more. The chain links TRBV6-6 to TRBJ2-1; a possible D gene is TRBD1 (6 bases). This CDR3 contains 13 residues. The V and J ends lost 6 bases and 0 bases respectively, with 6 bases between them. Germline-derived CDR1 and CDR2 are MNHNY and SVGAGI (reference sequence). The DNA for the CDR3 is TGTGCCAGCAGGGACAGCTCCTACAATGAGCAGTTCTTC. Its translation: CASRDSSYNEQFF.

This clonotype was seen a few times. This chain joins TRBV4-1 and TRBJ2-5; tentative D call: TRBD1 (5 bases). In germline, CDR1 is MGHRA, CDR2 YSYEKL. CDR3 size: 14 residues. The germline V and J ends were trimmed by 1 base and 4 bases, with 10 bases remaining between them. The CDR3 nucleotides are TGCGCCAGCAGCCAAGCCGGGCAGGGAGAGACCCAGTACTTC. It is translated as CASSQAGQGETQYF.

This clonotype turned up a few times. The chain recombines TRBV7-9 with TRBJ1-1; D is unclear. CDR3 length: 16 residues. Per germline, CDR1 SEHNR and CDR2 FQNEAQ (reference sequence). V was cut by 5 bases and J by 1 base, with 17 bases left in between. The CDR3 DNA reads TGTGCCAGCAGCCCTCTGAGGGCGGGAGGGAACACTGAAGCTTTCTTT. The encoded protein is CASSPLRAGGNTEAFF.

There are many counts of this clonotype. The V call is TRBV12-3 or TRBV12-4, the J call TRBJ2-1; D call uncertain. V shed 3 bases and J shed 0 bases, with 6 bases lying between them. This CDR3 spans 14 amino acids. CDR3 in DNA: TGTGCCAGCAGTTTTCAGAGCTCCTACAATGAGCAGTTCTTC. Its protein is CASSFQSSYNEQFF.

This clonotype was detected only a few times. The V gene is TRBV15, the J gene TRBJ2-7; no definite D call. Germline CDR1 reads LNHNV; CDR2 reads YYDKDF (reference sequence). Trimming removed 5 bases from V and 4 bases from J, with 9 bases in between. This CDR3 is built from 12 residues. CDR3 loop: CATSYSRYEQYF. Here the CDR3 DNA reads TGTGCCACCAGCTACTCGAGATACGAGCAGTACTTC.

V is TRBV9 and J is TRBJ2-1; 9 bases map to TRBD2. V was pared by 0 bases and J by 1 base, with 8 bases of the junction left unmatched. Germline lookup yields CDR1 SGDLS and CDR2 YYNGEE. This CDR3 is 18 amino acids long. CDR3 DNA: TGTGCCAGCAGCGTAGTTGCGGGAGGGCCGGGGTCCTACAATGAGCAGTTCTTC. Its protein product is CASSVVAGGPGSYNEQFF.

This clonotype has more than one count but fewer than ten. The gene calls are TRBV27 and TRBJ2-5, with D perhaps matching TRBD1 (5 bases). CDR3 length: 14 residues. CDR1 is MNHEY, CDR2 SMNVEV, per germline (reference sequence). The ends were cut back, 4 bases at V and 2 bases at J, with 11 bases in the middle. Written as DNA, the CDR3 is TGTGCCAGCAGTTCCGACAGCCATCAAGAGACCCAGTACTTC. This translates into CASSSDSHQETQYF.

This clonotype has only a few counts. The rearrangement joins TRBV7-8 to TRBJ2-2; D perhaps matches TRBD1 (6 bases). The germline V gene encodes CDR1 SGHVS and CDR2 FQNEAQ. V was clipped by 4 bases and J by 5 bases, with 14 bases between them. The CDR3 length is 15 residues. CDR3 protein: CASSSGAGGTGELFF. Written as DNA, the CDR3 is TGTGCCAGCAGCTCAGGGGCCGGCGGGACCGGGGAGCTGTTTTTT.

The chain carries TRBV15 and TRBJ2-3, with TRBD2 matching over 9 bases. CDR3 length: 16 residues. CDR1 is LNHNV and CDR2 is YYDKDF in the germline V gene (reference sequence). J was trimmed by 4 bases and V by 5 bases; bases with no gene match: 10. The DNA for the CDR3 is TGTGCCACCAGCGCCGGGGGCGGGAGGGAGCCAGATACGCAGTATTTT. Protein sequence: CATSAGGGREPDTQYF. The full variable domain, with the rest looked up from reference TRBV15 and TRBJ2-3, is DAMVIQNPRYQVTQFGKPVTLSCSQTLNHNVMYWYQQKSSQAPKLLFHYYDKDFNNEADTPDNFQSRRPNTSFCFLDIRSPGLGDTAMYLCATSAGGGREPDTQYFGPGTRLTVL.

This clonotype was detected ten times or more. This rearrangement joins TRBV30 to TRBJ2-1; tentatively, D is TRBD2 (5 bases). Per germline, CDR1 GTSNPN and CDR2 SVGIG (reference sequence). V was shortened by 7 bases and J by 1 base, with 14 bases between the two germline ends. CDR3 length: 14 amino acids. Here the CDR3 reads CASRGGESYNEQFF. In DNA, the CDR3 is TGTGCCTCACGCGGAGGAGAGTCCTACAATGAGCAGTTCTTC.

This rearrangement joins TRBV12-3 or TRBV12-4 to TRBJ2-2; 8 bases are a match to TRBD2. This CDR3 has 16 residues. J was trimmed by 1 base and V by 7 bases; bases with no gene match: 8. CDR3 amino acids: CASTPAGGQNTGELFF. The CDR3 DNA is TGTGCCAGCACTCCGGCGGGAGGCCAGAACACCGGGGAGCTGTTTTTT.

The chain joins TRBV5-1 to TRBJ1-2, with a weak D call TRBD1 (5 bases). Per the germline V gene, CDR1 is SGHRS and CDR2 is YFSETQ. V lost 5 bases to trimming and J lost 2 bases, with 13 bases between them. This CDR3 has 14 amino acids. This CDR3 is CASSGAVRNYGYTF. The CDR3 nucleotides are TGCGCCAGCAGTGGGGCGGTAAGGAACTATGGCTACACCTTC.

This clonotype was observed at least ten times. V is TRBV29-1 and J is TRBJ2-5, with 7 bases aligning to TRBD1. Germline-derived CDR1 and CDR2 are SQVTM and ANQGSEA. The CDR3 runs to 17 residues. The V gene end was trimmed by 1 base and the J gene end by 2 bases; junction bases not matched to a gene: 13. The CDR3 spells CSVEAAVRGQGQETQYF. The CDR3 coding sequence is TGCAGCGTTGAAGCGGCGGTAAGGGGGCAGGGTCAAGAGACCCAGTACTTC.